A single sample is the source of the 24 T cell receptor beta chains below, sequenced in a study of CD4 T cells in relation to SARS-CoV-2 and coronaviruses (dated by TCRdb to about 2021). Receptors were amplified or captured by the immunoSEQ multiplex PCR assay. Imported from immuneACCESS, the table was reduced by TCRdb to in-frame sequences with V and J called. These copies leave out some clones; in studies compared against another copy, an unresolved V gene accounts for under half, and the cause of the remainder is not known. The sample contains around 25,000 clones, 73% of them found a single time. Jointly, the top ten make up roughly a fifth of the sample. CD4+ T cells from unexposed donors were collected before the COVID-19 pandemic (2011-2018). After roughly 11 days of culture, CD4+ T cells were isolated with the EasySep CD4+ T cell isolation kit. Their cognate antigens are unknown. The sequencing sample was made of CD4+ T cells from PBMCs, cultured in vitro. These receptor sequences come from a human donor in good health.

This clone was picked up a small number of times. This chain uses TRBV19 with TRBJ1-1; D gene unclear. V dropped 11 bases and J dropped 0 bases, with 13 bases sitting between them. The CDR3 covers 13 residues. The germline gives CDR1 LNHDA, CDR2 SQIVND (reference sequence). For the CDR3, the DNA is TGTGCCGTCCTTCCGGAGTTGAACACTGAAGCTTTCTTT. Translation gives CAVLPELNTEAFF.

The rearrangement joins TRBV20-1 to TRBJ1-2; perhaps TRBD1 as D (5 bases). Trimming removed 3 bases from V and 8 bases from J, with 22 bases in between. The CDR3 has 15 residues. CDR1 is DFQATT and CDR2 is SNEGSKA in the germline V gene (reference sequence). CDR3 amino acids: CSASSQGTSLGGYTF. For the CDR3, the DNA is TGCAGTGCTAGTAGTCAGGGCACCTCCCTCGGGGGCTACACCTTC.

The V call is TRBV11-1, the J call TRBJ2-4, with D perhaps given as TRBD1 or TRBD2 (5 bases each). CDR1 and CDR2 from the germline V gene are SGHAT and FQDESV (reference sequence). The V and J ends lost 1 base and 2 bases respectively, with 9 bases between them. The CDR3 extends over 15 amino acids. CDR3 region: CASSLGDHTKNIQYF. The CDR3 DNA reads TGTGCCAGCAGCTTAGGGGACCATACCAAAAACATTCAGTACTTC.

This clone was counted a few times. The chain links TRBV7-9 to TRBJ1-1; D is unresolved. The CDR3 sequence is 15 residues long. CDR1 is SEHNR, CDR2 FQNEAQ, per germline (reference sequence). Trimming cost V 5 bases and J 1 base, with 14 bases left between them. DNA for the CDR3: TGTGCCAGCAGCCCGCACCTAGATGGGAACACTGAAGCTTTCTTT. Translated, it gives CASSPHLDGNTEAFF.

The rearrangement joins TRBV7-9 to TRBJ1-2; perhaps TRBD1 as D (6 bases). The CDR3 is 14 residues long. V was clipped by 6 bases and J by 5 bases, with 16 bases between them. Germline CDR1 reads SEHNR; CDR2 reads FQNEAQ (reference sequence). The chain's CDR3 is CASSATNQGYGYTF. CDR3 coding DNA: TGTGCCAGCAGTGCCACTAATCAGGGGTATGGCTACACCTTC.

The chain links TRBV5-1 to TRBJ2-1; 11 nucleotides line up with TRBD2. Germline CDR1 and CDR2: SGHRS and YFSETQ. The CDR3 sequence is 14 residues long. V trimming: 2 bases; J trimming: 7 bases; junction bases outside the gene matches: 2. The CDR3: CASSLTSGSNEQFF. CDR3 nucleotides: TGCGCCAGCAGCTTAACTAGCGGGAGTAATGAGCAGTTCTTC.

V usage is TRBV7-9 and J usage is TRBJ2-3; 13 bases align to TRBD2. CDR1 is SEHNR and CDR2 is FQNEAQ in the germline V gene (reference sequence). Trimming cost V 4 bases and J 7 bases; bases outside gene matches: 8. The CDR3 has 16 residues. In DNA form, the CDR3 reads TGTGCCAGCAGCTCGACTAGCGGGGGGCCTCCCAATACGCAGTATTTT. Translated, it gives CASSSTSGGPPNTQYF. Full variable domain (remainder filled in from reference TRBV7-9 and TRBJ2-3): DTGVSQNPRHKITKRGQNVTFRCDPISEHNRLYWYRQTLGQGPEFLTYFQNEAQLEKSRLLSDRFSAERPKGSFSTLEIQRTEQGDSAMYLCASSSTSGGPPNTQYFGPGTRLTVL.

J is TRBJ2-6 and V is TRBV5-4; D may be TRBD1 (6 bases). V gave up 0 bases and J gave up 2 bases, with 9 bases separating them. The CDR3 has 16 amino acids. Per the germline V gene, CDR1 is SGHNT and CDR2 is YYREEE (reference sequence). The CDR3, as DNA: TGTGCCAGCAGCTTGGACAGGGTCGCTGGGGCCAACGTCCTGACTTTC. It yields the protein CASSLDRVAGANVLTF.

This clone occurred a few times. The chain combines TRBV7-2 with TRBJ2-7; 7 positions match TRBD2. The CDR3 is 14 residues long. Germline-derived CDR1 and CDR2 are SGHTA and FQGNSA. Unmatched junction bases numbered 10, after V lost 8 bases and J lost 3 bases. The CDR3 here is CASRSGRGSYEQYF. The CDR3 DNA follows: TGTGCCAGCCGGAGCGGGCGGGGGAGCTACGAGCAGTACTTC.

The V and J genes are TRBV9 and TRBJ2-2; no clear D gene. V was clipped by 3 bases and J by 0 bases, with 12 bases between them. The CDR3 extends over 16 amino acids. In germline, CDR1 is SGDLS, CDR2 YYNGEE. CDR3 region: CASSARLVTNTGELFF. CDR3 bases: TGTGCCAGCAGCGCCCGCCTAGTAACGAACACCGGGGAGCTGTTTTTT.

The J gene is TRBJ2-5, the V gene TRBV27, with D perhaps assigned TRBD1 or TRBD2 (6 bases each). There are 14 residues in the CDR3. CDR1 and CDR2 (germline): MNHEY, SMNVEV (reference sequence). Trimming cost V 5 bases and J 3 bases, with 13 bases left between them. CDR3 nucleotide sequence: TGTGCCAGCAGTAGGGGGGCGCGGAAAGAGACCCAGTACTTC. It yields the protein CASSRGARKETQYF.

This clone was seen more than once but under ten times. The V gene is TRBV9, the J gene TRBJ2-1; D gene uncertain. Trimming pared 4 bases from V and 2 bases from J, leaving 10 bases between. CDR3 size: 14 residues. The germline V gene has CDR1 SGDLS and CDR2 YYNGEE. CDR3 loop: CASSPTGAYNEQFF. CDR3 nucleotide sequence: TGTGCCAGCAGCCCTACTGGCGCCTACAATGAGCAGTTCTTC.

In its sample, this clone was seen a few times. V gene TRBV25-1 combines with J gene TRBJ2-2, with 9 bases that match TRBD1. CDR3 length: 15 residues. Looked up from germline, CDR1 is MGHDK and CDR2 is SYGVNS. V lost 6 bases and J lost 4; bases outside the gene matches: 6. Here the CDR3 reads CASSFRDRATGELFF. Here the CDR3 DNA reads TGTGCCAGCAGCTTTCGGGACAGGGCCACCGGGGAGCTGTTTTTT.

The chain is built from TRBV4-3 and TRBJ2-3; unclear D gene. The length of the CDR3 is 14 residues. Trimming took 0 bases from V and 7 from J, leaving 11 bases between them. Germline V gene sequence: CDR1 LGHNA, CDR2 YSLEER. As DNA, the CDR3 is TGCGCCAGCAGCCAAGAGGCCGGCTCAAATACGCAGTATTTT. Translation gives CASSQEAGSNTQYF.

This sequence joins TRBV5-1 and TRBJ1-1, with 8 nucleotides matching TRBD1. The CDR3 has 15 amino acids. Germline values: CDR1 SGHRS, CDR2 YFSETQ. The J segment lost 1 base and the V segment lost 1 base, leaving 3 bases of the junction unmatched. CDR3 coding DNA: TGCGCCAGCAGCTTGTCTGGACAGGGGAACACTGAAGCTTTCTTT. It is translated as CASSLSGQGNTEAFF.

This clone was recorded a few times. This sequence joins TRBV14 and TRBJ1-4; D is unclear. V lost 3 bases and J 13 bases, leaving 9 bases between the germline ends. Germline loops: CDR1 SGHDN, CDR2 FVKESK. CDR3 length: 11 residues. CDR3 protein: CASSQGVTLFF. Here the CDR3 DNA reads TGTGCCAGCAGCCAGGGAGTGACACTGTTTTTT.

This sequence joins TRBV7-2 and TRBJ2-2, with 7 bases aligning to TRBD1. Trimming cost V 0 bases and J 8 bases; bases outside gene matches: 6. The CDR3 extends over 15 amino acids. Germline-derived CDR1 and CDR2 are SGHTA and FQGNSA. This chain's CDR3 is CASSLAMTGTGELFF. The CDR3 nucleotides are TGTGCCAGCAGCTTAGCGATGACAGGGACAGGGGAGCTGTTTTTT.

The chain employs TRBV5-1 and TRBJ2-7; 7 bases line up with TRBD1. The CDR3 extends over 14 amino acids. J gave up 4 bases and V 0 bases, and 4 bases lay outside the gene matches. Germline CDR1 SGHRS, CDR2 YFSETQ. The DNA for the CDR3 is TGCGCCAGCAGCTTGGGGACAGGCCTTTACGAGCAGTACTTC. Translation gives CASSLGTGLYEQYF.

The rearrangement uses TRBV6-5 and TRBJ1-6; D is unclear. Germline V gene data show CDR1 as MNHEY and CDR2 as SVGAGI. V was trimmed by 7 bases and J by 7 bases, leaving 11 bases between them. The CDR3 is 13 residues long. In DNA, the CDR3 is TGTGCCAGCACTAACCTCGGCAATTCACCCCTCCACTTT. Protein sequence: CASTNLGNSPLHF.

The gene calls are TRBV6-1 and TRBJ1-5; TRBD1 might be the D (6 bases). The CDR3 has 13 residues. V dropped 7 bases and J dropped 4 bases, with 11 bases sitting between them. The V gene's germline CDR1 is MNHNS and CDR2 SASEGT. The CDR3 spells CASTGGYNQPQHF. Here the CDR3 DNA reads TGTGCCAGCACCGGGGGCTATAATCAGCCCCAGCATTTT.

The chain couples TRBV3-1 (or the pseudogene TRBV3-2) to TRBJ2-3, with 10 nucleotides matching TRBD1. V was pared by 0 bases and J by 5 bases, with 11 bases of the junction left unmatched. The CDR3 is made up of 18 amino acids. The germline V gene has CDR1 LGHDT and CDR2 YNNKEL (reference sequence). CDR3 sequence: CASSQDKRDRGGGDTQYF. The CDR3 region has the DNA TGTGCCAGCAGCCAAGATAAGAGGGACAGGGGAGGTGGAGATACGCAGTATTTT.

This chain uses TRBV12-3 or TRBV12-4 with TRBJ1-2; D remains ambiguous. The CDR3 has 12 amino acids. V lost 5 bases to trimming and J lost 5 bases, with 9 bases between them. CDR3 sequence reads: CASSPQEYGYTF. For the CDR3, the DNA is TGTGCCAGCAGTCCCCAGGAATATGGCTACACCTTC.

The gene calls are TRBV7-9 and TRBJ1-1; D is perhaps TRBD1 (5 bases). V was trimmed by 5 bases and J by 1 base, leaving 14 bases between them. Per germline, CDR1 SEHNR and CDR2 FQNEAQ (reference sequence). This CDR3 has 15 residues. The CDR3 loop reads CASSKLQEKNTEAFF. CDR3 sequence (DNA): TGTGCCAGCAGCAAATTACAGGAGAAGAACACTGAAGCTTTCTTT.

J is TRBJ2-7 and V is TRBV2; D uncertain. In germline, CDR1 is SNHLY, CDR2 FYNNEI. The CDR3 has 12 amino acids. V shed 6 bases and J shed 0 bases, with 6 bases lying between them. The CDR3 spells CASSLSSYEQYF. CDR3 coding DNA: TGTGCCAGCAGCCTTAGCTCCTACGAGCAGTACTTC. The full variable domain, with the rest looked up from reference TRBV2 and TRBJ2-7, is EPEVTQTPSHQVTQMGQEVILRCVPISNHLYFYWYRQILGQKVEFLVSFYNNEISEKSEIFDDQFSVERPDGSNFTLKIRSTKLEDSAMYFCASSLSSYEQYFGPGTRLTVT.